Presented here are 15 T cell receptor beta chains from one specimen sequenced in a study of cytomegalovirus exposure and HLA in healthy donors listed by TCRdb under 2017. The library came from the immunoSEQ multiplex PCR assay. A mixture of 60 forward primers for TCR Vbeta segments and 13 reverse primers for TCR Jbeta segments was used in the multiplex PCR. TCRdb carries this immuneACCESS record with in-frame sequences only. Its versions omit some clonotypes, under half of them owing to an unresolved V gene in the studies checked, with the rest unexplained. The sample records 100,000 to 150,000 clones, roughly 80% of which are singletons. The ten biggest clones cover roughly 3.5% of the sample. The specimen sequenced was PBMCs. The receptors come from a woman aged 40 to 50 in good health and CMV-seropositive.

The chain recombines TRBV6-1 with TRBJ2-5; D may be TRBD1 (5 bases). The J call is doubtful: the DNA matches TRBJ2-7 better. Germline CDR1 and CDR2: MNHNS and SASEGT. CDR3 length equals 14 residues. The CDR3 sequence is CASSDLAGLDEQYF. The CDR3, as DNA: TGTGCCAGCAGTGATCTGGCAGGGCTCGACGAGCAGTACTTC.

The gene calls are TRBV4-3 and TRBJ2-3; 8 positions match TRBD1. The CDR3 consists of 16 residues. From germline, CDR1 is LGHNA and CDR2 YSLEER. V lost 1 base to trimming and J lost 2 bases; unmatched junction nucleotides: 5. CDR3 in amino acids: CASSQGDRGPTDTQYF. In DNA form, the CDR3 reads TGCGCCAGCAGCCAAGGCGACAGGGGACCCACAGATACGCAGTATTTT.

The V and J genes are TRBV4-3 and TRBJ1-2; 8 positions match TRBD1. The CDR3 is made up of 15 amino acids. Germline V gene data show CDR1 as LGHNA and CDR2 as YSLEER. The J segment lost 7 bases and the V segment lost 0 bases, leaving 7 bases of the junction unmatched. DNA of the CDR3: TGCGCCAGCAGCCAAGAGCACAGGGGGTATGGTGGCTACACCTTC. It yields the protein CASSQEHRGYGGYTF.

The genes are TRBV6-1 and TRBJ2-7; 8 bases agree with TRBD2. V shed 5 bases and J 7 bases; nucleotides not matched to a gene: 10. The CDR3 runs to 14 residues. Germline V CDR1 and CDR2: MNHNS, SASEGT. The CDR3 DNA reads as TGTGCCAGCAGTTCCTATAGCGGGATGGGAGAGCAGTACTTC. It yields the protein CASSSYSGMGEQYF.

The V call is TRBV11-3, the J call TRBJ2-3, with 8 bases that match TRBD2. V shed 2 bases, J shed 0 bases, and the junction held 4 bases outside the gene matches. Germline CDR1 and CDR2: SGHNT and YENEEA. CDR3 size: 16 residues. CDR3: CASSLQASGSTDTQYF. The CDR3 coding sequence is TGTGCCAGCAGCTTACAGGCTAGCGGGAGCACAGATACGCAGTATTTT.

The chain joins TRBV7-6 to TRBJ2-7; TRBD2 aligns across 10 bases. The trim removed 1 base at V and 6 bases at J, leaving 6 bases unmatched. Germline V gene data show CDR1 as SGHVS and CDR2 as FNYEAQ. This CDR3 comprises 15 residues. The CDR3 protein is CASSLEASGSIEQYF. CDR3 DNA sequence: TGTGCCAGCAGCTTAGAAGCTAGCGGGAGTATCGAGCAGTACTTC.

This clone occurred once. The sample contains more than one DNA sequence encoding this CDR3. The chain joins TRBV7-2 to TRBJ1-2; 7 bases fit TRBD1. This CDR3 comprises 13 residues. The germline gives CDR1 SGHTA, CDR2 FQGNSA. V trimming: 5 bases; J trimming: 7 bases; junction bases outside the gene matches: 7. In nucleotides, the CDR3 is TGTGCCAGCAGCCCCGGGACAGTTCGTGGCTACACCTTC. It yields the protein CASSPGTVRGYTF.

Details on this clone: Mismatch with germline at one junction end may stem from a read error. This sequence joins TRBV2 and TRBJ1-4, with a weak D call TRBD1 (6 bases). The CDR3 loop spans 12 amino acids. Germline CDR1 SNHLY, CDR2 FYNNEI. The CDR3 DNA reads TGTGCCAGCAGTGAATATGGGACAATCCTCGACTTT. Translating it yields CASSEYGTILDF.

V gene TRBV5-4 combines with J gene TRBJ2-3; D is uncertain. The CDR3 consists of 13 residues. Germline assignment: CDR1 SGHNT and CDR2 YYREEE (reference sequence). Trimming took off 6 bases at V and 0 bases at J, with 8 bases between the two ends. The CDR3 DNA sequence: TGTGCCAGCACCACTTCCAGCACAGATACGCAGTATTTT. Its protein product is CASTTSSTDTQYF.

This chain links TRBV15 with TRBJ2-2, with 10 bases identical to TRBD1. The CDR3 spans 16 residues. Trimming removed 9 bases from V and 5 bases from J; junction bases left unmatched: 12. In germline, CDR1 is LNHNV, CDR2 YYDKDF (reference sequence). The CDR3 spells CATKDPGQGSTGELFF. DNA for the CDR3: TGTGCCACAAAAGACCCGGGACAGGGGAGTACCGGGGAGCTGTTTTTT.

This chain uses TRBV6-5 with TRBJ1-2; 8 nucleotides line up with TRBD1. This CDR3 region has 15 residues. Germline CDR1 MNHEY, CDR2 SVGAGI. V trimming: 5 bases; J trimming: 8 bases; junction bases outside the gene matches: 13. The CDR3 DNA sequence: TGTGCCAGCAGTAACACCCGGACAGGGCTACAAGGCTACACCTTC. It codes for CASSNTRTGLQGYTF.

CDR3 residues: CASRQGGSNYGYTF. CDR3 bases: TGTGCCAGCAGGCAGGGGGGTTCTAACTATGGCTACACCTTC. The gene calls are TRBV2 and TRBJ1-2; 7 nucleotides align to TRBD1. Trimming cost V 6 bases and J 0 bases; bases outside gene matches: 4. The CDR3 consists of 14 residues. Looked up from germline, CDR1 is SNHLY and CDR2 is FYNNEI.

This chain uses TRBV28 with TRBJ1-1; a possible D gene is TRBD1 (6 bases). Germline V gene data show CDR1 as MDHEN and CDR2 as SYDVKM. Between the trimmed V and J ends, which lost 7 bases and 4 bases, there was a span of 16 bases. The CDR3 is made up of 14 amino acids. The CDR3 region is CASMAGTRGTEAFF. CDR3 bases: TGTGCCAGCATGGCCGGGACACGGGGCACTGAAGCTTTCTTT.

The chain is built from TRBV27 and TRBJ1-2; 9 bases align to TRBD1. This CDR3 has 15 amino acids. Germline values: CDR1 MNHEY, CDR2 SMNVEV (reference sequence). With 5 bases clipped from V and 3 bases from J, the junction kept 7 bases outside the gene matches. The CDR3 DNA is TGTGCCAGCAGTCAAGGACAGGGGCCGGACTATGGCTACACCTTC. Its protein product is CASSQGQGPDYGYTF.

The chain employs TRBV2 and TRBJ2-1; 10 nucleotides align to TRBD2. The V and J ends lost 5 bases and 4 bases, in that order; junction bases with no gene match: 5. The CDR3 consists of 15 residues. Germline loops: CDR1 SNHLY, CDR2 FYNNEI. The CDR3 region has the DNA TGTGCCAGCAGTCCCCTGACTAGCGGGTACAATGAGCAGTTCTTC. This encodes CASSPLTSGYNEQFF. The variable domain in full, completed from reference TRBV2 and TRBJ2-1, reads EPEVTQTPSHQVTQMGQEVILRCVPISNHLYFYWYRQILGQKVEFLVSFYNNEISEKSEIFDDQFSVERPDGSNFTLKIRSTKLEDSAMYFCASSPLTSGYNEQFFGPGTRLTVL.